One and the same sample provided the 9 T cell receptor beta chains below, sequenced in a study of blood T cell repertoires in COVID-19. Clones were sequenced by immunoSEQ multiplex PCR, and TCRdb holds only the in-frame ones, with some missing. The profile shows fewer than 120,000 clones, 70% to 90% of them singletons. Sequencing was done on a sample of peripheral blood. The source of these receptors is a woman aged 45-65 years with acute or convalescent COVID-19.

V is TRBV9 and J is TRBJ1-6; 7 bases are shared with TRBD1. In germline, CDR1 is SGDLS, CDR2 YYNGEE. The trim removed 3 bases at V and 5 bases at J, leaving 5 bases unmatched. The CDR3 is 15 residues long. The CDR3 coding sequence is TGTGCCAGCAGCGGTGACAGGGTCCATAATTCACCCCTCCACTTT. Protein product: CASSGDRVHNSPLHF.

The CDR3 reads CASSDSMVTSGTPDTQYF. The CDR3 bases are TGTGCCAGCAGTGACTCGATGGTGACTAGCGGGACCCCAGATACGCAGTATTTT. The chain links TRBV6-4 to TRBJ2-3; 11 nucleotides line up with TRBD2. V shed 0 bases and J 4 bases; nucleotides not matched to a gene: 9. CDR3 length: 18 residues. Germline V CDR1 and CDR2: MRHNA, SNTAGT.

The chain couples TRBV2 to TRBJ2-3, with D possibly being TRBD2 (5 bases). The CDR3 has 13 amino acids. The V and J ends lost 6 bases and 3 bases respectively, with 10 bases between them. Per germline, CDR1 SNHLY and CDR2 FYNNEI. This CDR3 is CASRGEGTDTQYF. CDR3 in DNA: TGTGCCAGCAGGGGTGAGGGAACAGATACGCAGTATTTT.

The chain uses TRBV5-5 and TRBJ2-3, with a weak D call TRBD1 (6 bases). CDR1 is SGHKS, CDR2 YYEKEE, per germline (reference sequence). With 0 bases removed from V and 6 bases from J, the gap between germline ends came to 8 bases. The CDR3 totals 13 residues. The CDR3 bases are TGTGCCAGCAGCTTGGAAAGGGGGGATACGCAGTATTTT. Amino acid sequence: CASSLERGDTQYF.

CDR3 sequence reads: CASSFEGVPGPQETQYF. The DNA for the CDR3 is TGCGCCAGCAGCTTTGAAGGGGTTCCAGGGCCCCAAGAGACCCAGTACTTC. The chain combines TRBV5-1 with TRBJ2-5; TRBD1 is a possible D gene (5 bases). Trimming pared 2 bases from V and 1 base from J, leaving 18 bases between. CDR1 and CDR2 from the germline V gene are SGHRS and YFSETQ. The length of the CDR3 is 17 residues.

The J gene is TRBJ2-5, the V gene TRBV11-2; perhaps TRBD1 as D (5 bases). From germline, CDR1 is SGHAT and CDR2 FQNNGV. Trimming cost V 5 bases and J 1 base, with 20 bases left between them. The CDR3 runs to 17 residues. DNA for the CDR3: TGTGCCAGCAGCCAACATGCCATTTGGACACGCCAAGAGACCCAGTACTTC. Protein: CASSQHAIWTRQETQYF.

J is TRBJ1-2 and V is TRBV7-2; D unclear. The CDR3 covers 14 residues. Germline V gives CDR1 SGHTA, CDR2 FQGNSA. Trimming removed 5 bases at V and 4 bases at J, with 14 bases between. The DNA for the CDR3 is TGTGCCAGCAGCCTCCCGGGCGGGGTCTATGGCTACACCTTC. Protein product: CASSLPGGVYGYTF.

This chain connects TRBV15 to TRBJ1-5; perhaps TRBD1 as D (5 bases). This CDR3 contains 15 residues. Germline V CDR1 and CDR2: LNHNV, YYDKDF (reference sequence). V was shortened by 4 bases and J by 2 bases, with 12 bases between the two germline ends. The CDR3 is CATSTDTSRNQPQHF. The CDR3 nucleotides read TGTGCCACCAGCACGGACACTTCCCGCAATCAGCCCCAGCATTTT.

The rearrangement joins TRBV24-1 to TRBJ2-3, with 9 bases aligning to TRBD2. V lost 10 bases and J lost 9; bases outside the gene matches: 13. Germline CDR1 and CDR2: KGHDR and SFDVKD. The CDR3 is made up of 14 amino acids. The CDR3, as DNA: TGTGCCACGGGGGGGACTAGCAGTCTTGTAACGCAGTATTTT. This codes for CATGGTSSLVTQYF.